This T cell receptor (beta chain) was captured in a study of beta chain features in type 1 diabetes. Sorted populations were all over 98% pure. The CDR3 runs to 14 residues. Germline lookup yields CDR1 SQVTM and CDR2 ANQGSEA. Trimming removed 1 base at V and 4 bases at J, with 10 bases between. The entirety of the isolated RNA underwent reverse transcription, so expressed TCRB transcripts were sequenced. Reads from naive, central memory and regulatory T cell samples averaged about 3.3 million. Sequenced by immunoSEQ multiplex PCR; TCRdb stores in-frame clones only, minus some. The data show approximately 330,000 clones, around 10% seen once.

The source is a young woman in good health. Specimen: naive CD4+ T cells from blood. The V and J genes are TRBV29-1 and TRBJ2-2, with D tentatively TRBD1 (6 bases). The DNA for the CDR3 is TGCAGCGTTGAAGGGCCAGGGGCCACCGGGGAGCTGTTTTTT. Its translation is CSVEGPGATGELFF.